This TCR beta chain came from a study of cytomegalovirus exposure and HLA in healthy donors. Assay: immunoSEQ multiplex PCR; the TCRdb copy retains only in-frame clones and omits some. The table shows some 120,000 clones, with around nine tenths occurring only once. In regard to this clone: Its antigen is undetermined.

Overall study findings and caveats: Subsequent analysis revealed that first-cohort TCR clusters tended to co-occur in the 90 to 150 validation repertoires.

Trimming pared 4 bases from V and 5 bases from J, leaving 11 bases between. In germline, CDR1 is SEHNR, CDR2 FQNEAQ (reference sequence). The CDR3 is 13 residues long. The rearrangement joins TRBV7-9 to TRBJ1-2; TRBD1 is a possible D gene (5 bases). The sample consisted of PBMCs. The clonotype was recovered from a woman between 18 and 29 years old in good health and CMV-seronegative. The CDR3 region is CASSSQGKYGYTF. Here the CDR3 DNA reads TGTGCCAGCAGCTCTCAGGGAAAATATGGCTACACCTTC. The complete variable domain, with remaining parts taken from reference TRBV7-9 and TRBJ1-2, reads DTGVSQNPRHKITKRGQNVTFRCDPISEHNRLYWYRQTLGQGPEFLTYFQNEAQLEKSRLLSDRFSAERPKGSFSTLEIQRTEQGDSAMYLCASSSQGKYGYTFGSGTRLTVV.